The 4 T cell receptor beta chains below come from one sample, sequenced in a study of blood T cell repertoires in COVID-19. The repertoire was sequenced with immunoSEQ multiplex PCR; TCRdb's copy has only in-frame clones and lacks some. The sample has around 200,000 clones, approximately 90% seen once; the top ten hold about 0.96%. Sequenced sample: peripheral blood. The receptors here all came from a woman aged 18-35 years who had recovered from COVID-19.

The gene calls are TRBV7-9 and TRBJ1-1; D perhaps matches TRBD1 (6 bases). The V end lost 7 bases, the J end lost 10 bases, and 16 bases lay between the germline ends. CDR1 is SEHNR, CDR2 FQNEAQ, per germline (reference sequence). The CDR3 contains 12 residues. CDR3 loop: CASTTGGHGAFF. For the CDR3, the DNA is TGTGCCAGCACCACCGGGGGGCATGGAGCTTTCTTT.

In its sample, this clone was seen once. The V and J genes are TRBV6-5 and TRBJ1-1; D gene unclear. The CDR3 length is 12 residues. CDR1 and CDR2 (germline): MNHEY, SVGAGI. V was clipped by 4 bases and J by 7 bases, with 10 bases between them. The CDR3 region has the DNA TGTGCCAGCAGTTCGCTGGGAGGTGAAGCTTTCTTT. Protein product: CASSSLGGEAFF.

The CDR3 nucleotides are TGTGCCAGCAGTCGAACGAGCGGGGGGGCCGACCCAGATACGCAGTATTTT. Translated, it gives CASSRTSGGADPDTQYF. The rearrangement joins TRBV5-4 to TRBJ2-3; 10 nucleotides line up with TRBD2. CDR3 length equals 17 residues. J was trimmed by 4 bases and V by 5 bases; bases with no gene match: 13. The germline gives CDR1 SGHNT, CDR2 YYREEE (reference sequence).

The rearrangement uses TRBV5-1 and TRBJ2-2; D might be TRBD2 (5 bases). The CDR3 is made up of 14 amino acids. Trimming removed 4 bases from V and 6 bases from J, with 13 bases in between. From germline, CDR1 is SGHRS and CDR2 YFSETQ. Written as DNA, the CDR3 is TGCGCCAGCAGCGACCACTTAGCGTCCGGGGAGCTGTTTTTT. Translation: CASSDHLASGELFF.